Listed below are T cell receptor beta chains from one sample, sequenced in a study of shared clonotypes between healthy human individuals. Sequenced by immunoSEQ multiplex PCR; TCRdb stores in-frame clones only, minus some. The data contain around 690,000 clones, roughly 91% of them seen just once; the ten biggest clones take up 30% to 40%. What was sequenced was memory CD8+ T cells from PBMCs. Every receptor here comes from a man aged 18 to 29 in good health. Some clones in this sample may be carry-over from other donors' samples. Each CDR3 is given with its conserved first and last residue. D genes are given only for firm matches. Clone size, where shown, is once, few, many, or a class for clones that have expanded.

size	D	J	V	DNA	CDR3
-	-	TRBJ2-2	TRBV11-2	TGTGCCAGCAGCTTAGGGGGATACCCCGGGGAGCTGTTTTTT	CASSLGGYPGELFF
-	-	TRBJ1-4	TRBV9	TGTGCCAGCAGCCCCCCAGTAGGAGGGGAAAAGGAAAAACTGTTTTTT	CASSPPVGGEKEKLFF
few	TRBD2	TRBJ2-3	TRBV7-9	TGTGCCAGCAGCCTTAGACTAGCGTCCACAGATACGCAGTATTTT	CASSLRLASTDTQYF
-	-	TRBJ2-5	TRBV11-2	TGTGCCAGCAGCCCAGACAGACAAGAGACCCAGTACTTC	CASSPDRQETQYF
-	TRBD1	TRBJ1-1	TRBV27	TGTGCCAGCAGATCCCAGGGGGGCGACACTGAAGCTTTCTTT	CASRSQGGDTEAFF
-	-	TRBJ2-5	TRBV9	TGTGCCAGCAGCGTCGGACAGAAAGAGACCCAGTACTTC	CASSVGQKETQYF
-	TRBD2	TRBJ2-3	TRBV7-6	TGTGCCAGCAGCTTAGAGGCCGGGAGGGGTACAGATACGCAGTATTTT	CASSLEAGRGTDTQYF
once	-	TRBJ2-1	TRBV7-2	TGTGCCAGCAGCTTCAGCGGTTACAATGAGCAGTTCTTC	CASSFSGYNEQFF
-	-	TRBJ2-5	TRBV29-1	TGCAGCGTTCCTGCGGGGGAGACCCAGTACTTC	CSVPAGETQYF
once	-	TRBJ1-1	TRBV19	TGTGCCAGTACCTCCAACACTGAAGCTTTCTTT	CASTSNTEAFF
-	-	TRBJ2-1	TRBV16	TGTGCCAGCAGCCAAAACCGGGCCGTCAATGAGCAGTTCTTC	CASSQNRAVNEQFF
-	TRBD2	TRBJ2-2	TRBV13	TGTGCCAGCAGCCCGGGACTAGCGGGAGACCAATTTTTTACTGAGGAGCTGTTTTTT	CASSPGLAGDQFFTEELFF
-	TRBD1	TRBJ1-4	TRBV7-9	TGTGCCAGCAGCTTAGTTACGACAGGGGGGTATGAAAAACTGTTTTTT	CASSLVTTGGYEKLFF
-	-	TRBJ2-7	TRBV5-5	TGTGCCAGCAGCTTGGGTATGGGTCAGATCTACGAGCAGTACTTC	CASSLGMGQIYEQYF
-	-	TRBJ2-6	TRBV14	TGTGCCAGCAGCCAGAAACAGGGTGCTGGGGCCAACGTCCTGACTTTC	CASSQKQGAGANVLTF
-	-	TRBJ2-3	TRBV7-2	TGTGCCAGCAGCAAGACTAGTGGGCCAGATACGCAGTATTTT	CASSKTSGPDTQYF
-	-	TRBJ1-1	TRBV7-9	TGTGCCAGCAGCTTAATGAACACTGAAGCTTTCTTT	CASSLMNTEAFF
-	-	TRBJ2-1	TRBV11-2	TGTGCCAGCAGCCCTCGGACCTACAATGAGCAGTTCTTC	CASSPRTYNEQFF
-	TRBD1	TRBJ1-2	TRBV14	TGTGCCAGCAGCCGGGGACAGGGACCCTATGGCTACACCTTC	CASSRGQGPYGYTF
-	-	TRBJ2-1	TRBV10-2	TGCGCCAGCAGTCCTCGGGCAGTCGTCCATGAGCAGTTCTTC	CASSPRAVVHEQFF
-	-	TRBJ2-5	TRBV27	TGTGCCAGCAGTTTAGGGCCGGGGGGCGGGCAAGAGACCCAGTACTTC	CASSLGPGGGQETQYF
-	-	TRBJ2-4	TRBV6-5	TGTGCCAGCAGCCCCGGGGCAGGCAAAAACATTCAGTACTTC	CASSPGAGKNIQYF
-	-	TRBJ2-7	TRBV5-1	TGCGCCAGCAGCGAAGCGTATACCCCCTACGAGCAGTACTTC	CASSEAYTPYEQYF
-	-	TRBJ1-5	TRBV30	TGTGCCTGTCCAGGCGAGACCTTTTCGGGACAGCCCCAGCATTTT	CACPGETFSGQPQHF
-	TRBD1	TRBJ2-7	TRBV27	TGTGCCAGCAGACCTCGACAGGGAGCCTACGAGCAGTACTTC	CASRPRQGAYEQYF
-	-	TRBJ2-2	TRBV6-1	TGTGCCAGCAGCCCTAGGAACACCGGGGAGCTGTTTTTT	CASSPRNTGELFF
-	-	TRBJ2-7	TRBV5-4	TGTGCCAGCAGCTTGGGACCGGGCTACGAGCAGTACTTC	CASSLGPGYEQYF
-	-	TRBJ2-3	TRBV21-1	TGTGCCAGCAGCGAAGGACTAGCGGACACAGATACGCAGTATTTT	CASSEGLADTDTQYF
few	TRBD2	TRBJ2-7	TRBV7-2	TGTGCCAGCAGCTTGGGGGCTAGCGGGGCCTACGAGCAGTACTTC	CASSLGASGAYEQYF
-	TRBD2	TRBJ2-1	TRBV29-1	TGCAGCGTTGAAGATAGGGCGGGAGTGATTCCCTACAATGAGCAGTTCTTC	CSVEDRAGVIPYNEQFF
-	-	TRBJ2-7	TRBV19	TGTGCCAGTAGTATAAATCCCGGGATGGGAGAGCAGTACTTC	CASSINPGMGEQYF
-	-	TRBJ2-7	TRBV5-1	TGCGCCAGCAGATCATTCCGGGACAACTCCTACGAGCAGTACTTC	CASRSFRDNSYEQYF
-	TRBD2	TRBJ2-2	TRBV4-1	TGCGCCAGCAGCCCCCGGGGCGGGAGCCTCCAGAGGCGGGAGCTGTTTTTT	CASSPRGGSLQRRELFF
few	-	TRBJ1-1	TRBV4-1	TGCGCCAGCAGCCAAGATGGCGCAGGACGCACTGAAGCTTTCTTT	CASSQDGAGRTEAFF
-	TRBD1	TRBJ2-6	TRBV19	TGTGCCAGTAGTAAACCGCGGACAGGGGCTGGGGCCAACGTCCTGACTTTC	CASSKPRTGAGANVLTF
-	-	TRBJ2-7	TRBV28	TGTGCCAGCAGTTTGCAGGGATCCGACTACGAGCAGTACTTC	CASSLQGSDYEQYF
-	TRBD2	TRBJ2-3	TRBV9	TGTGCCAGCAGCGTAGGTGCTAGCGGCCCCTTTGATACGCAGTATTTT	CASSVGASGPFDTQYF
-	-	TRBJ2-7	TRBV4-1	TGCGCCAGCAGCTTGGACAGCTACGAGCAGTACTTC	CASSLDSYEQYF
-	-	TRBJ2-3	TRBV10-3	TGTGCCATCAGTGAGGACAGGGATACGCAGTATTTT	CAISEDRDTQYF
-	-	TRBJ2-1	TRBV4-2	TGTGCCAGCAGCCAAGATTGGCGGAGCTCCTACAATGAGCAGTTCTTC	CASSQDWRSSYNEQFF
-	-	TRBJ2-1	TRBV5-1	TGCGCCAGCAGCTTAAAAGGGGCGGACTACAATGAGCAGTTCTTC	CASSLKGADYNEQFF
-	-	TRBJ2-2	TRBV10-3	TGTGCCATCACCCCGGGACCAGCGAACACCGGGGAGCTGTTTTTT	CAITPGPANTGELFF
-	-	TRBJ2-6	TRBV19	TGTGCCAGTAGTACCCGTTTCCTAAGCTCTGGGGCCAACGTCCTGACTTTC	CASSTRFLSSGANVLTF
-	-	TRBJ2-3	TRBV29-1	TGCAGCGTTGGGGTAGATACGCAGTATTTT	CSVGVDTQYF
-	TRBD2	TRBJ2-4	TRBV27	TGTGCCAGCAGTTTGCTAGCGGGAGCTACGGCCAAAAACATTCAGTACTTC	CASSLLAGATAKNIQYF
-	-	TRBJ1-2	TRBV28	TGTGCCAGCATCGTTACCGGAGGAGGGTATGGCTACACCTTC	CASIVTGGGYGYTF
-	-	TRBJ2-1	TRBV5-1	TGCGCCAGCAGCTTGGTGTCGGGTAATGAGCAGTTCTTC	CASSLVSGNEQFF
-	TRBD1	TRBJ2-3	TRBV14	TGTGCCAGCAGCCGAACAGGGGCGGAGAGGCTCAGTTGGTCCACAGATACGCAGTATTTT	CASSRTGAERLSWSTDTQYF
-	-	TRBJ2-1	TRBV11-2	TGTGCCAGCAGCTTAGGAGGGTACAATGAGCAGTTCTTC	CASSLGGYNEQFF
-	TRBD2	TRBJ2-1	TRBV2	TGTGCCAGCACCTGGACTAGCGGAGGGGCGCCCTACAATGAGCAGTTCTTC	CASTWTSGGAPYNEQFF
-	TRBD2	TRBJ2-2	TRBV7-9	TGTGCCAGCAGCCATGGACTAGCGGGAGTCACCGGGGAGCTGTTTTTT	CASSHGLAGVTGELFF
once	-	TRBJ2-3	TRBV2	TGTGCCAGCAGTGAAGCGTTAGACGGGGCCTGGACAGATACGCAGTATTTT	CASSEALDGAWTDTQYF
many	-	TRBJ1-2	TRBV15	TGTGCCACCAGCAGAGATATGTCCGACCCGGCTAACTATGGCTACACCTTC	CATSRDMSDPANYGYTF
-	-	TRBJ1-1	TRBV28	TGTGCCAGCAGTTTTTTCTCCGGAGCCACTGAAGCTTTCTTT	CASSFFSGATEAFF
-	TRBD1	TRBJ2-7	TRBV6-5	TGTGCCAGCAGTTACGAGGGACAGGGGGCCTCCTACGAGCAGTACTTC	CASSYEGQGASYEQYF
-	TRBD2	TRBJ2-3	TRBV13	TGTGCCAGCAGCCCCAAGCGGGAGAAGGTGGGGCGAGATACGCAGTATTTT	CASSPKREKVGRDTQYF
once	-	TRBJ2-7	TRBV25-1	TGTGCCAGCAGTGAATACCCAGGGGCCGAGCAGTACTTC	CASSEYPGAEQYF
-	-	TRBJ2-7	TRBV25-1	TGTGCCAGCAGTGTAGGGGTTAGCTCCTACGAGCAGTACTTC	CASSVGVSSYEQYF
-	-	TRBJ1-1	TRBV27	TGTGCCAGCAGACAAATCAGGGTTGGTTTGGGCACTGAAGCTTTCTTT	CASRQIRVGLGTEAFF